This is a list of T cell receptor beta chains from one sample in a study of shared clonotypes between healthy human individuals. Profiling relied on immunoSEQ multiplex PCR, and the TCRdb table lists in-frame clones only, not all of them. Of about 530,000 clones listed, 90% to 97% were seen once; the top ten hold 0.06%. Sequenced sample: naive CD4+ T cells sorted from blood. Receptors were obtained from a woman aged 30 to 39 in good health. The CDR3 runs from the conserved cysteine through the conserved F or W. The D gene is left open where the match is weak. Where a row states a size, it is once, few, many or the class of an expanded clone; other rows omit it.

NA	TRBV11-2	TRBJ1-6	NA	TGTGCCAGCAGCTCCAAGTCCCTTAATTCACCCCTCCACTTT	CASSSKSLNSPLHF
NA	TRBV29-1	TRBJ2-7	once	TGCAGCGTTGAAGAGAGAGGGGTTATCTACGAGCAGTACTTC	CSVEERGVIYEQYF
NA	TRBV28	TRBJ2-7	NA	TGTGCCACCAGATTTAGGGCTAGTTATTACGAGCAGTACTTC	CATRFRASYYEQYF
TRBD2	TRBV18	TRBJ2-2	NA	TGTGCCAGCTCACCAGGTATAGCGGGAGAGGATACCGGGGAGCTGTTTTTT	CASSPGIAGEDTGELFF
NA	TRBV14	TRBJ2-7	NA	TGTGCCAGCAGCGCGAGGGGTAGCTACGAGCAGTACTTC	CASSARGSYEQYF
NA	TRBV6-6	TRBJ2-2	NA	TGTGCCAGCAGCCGTACACGCGACAGAACCGGGGAGCTGTTTTTT	CASSRTRDRTGELFF
NA	TRBV6-5	TRBJ2-7	NA	TGTGCCAGCAGTTACCTGGCAAACTCCTACGAGCAGTACTTC	CASSYLANSYEQYF
TRBD2	TRBV19	TRBJ2-1	NA	TGTGCCAGTAGTATTTTCGGGAGGGACAATGAGCAGTTCTTC	CASSIFGRDNEQFF
TRBD1	TRBV19	TRBJ2-7	NA	TGTGCCAGTAGCCCCCGGGACAGGCCCTACGAGCAGTACTTC	CASSPRDRPYEQYF
NA	TRBV27	TRBJ2-6	NA	TGTGCCAGCAGTTTAAGCCCAGGAAACTCTGGGGCCAACGTCCTGACTTTC	CASSLSPGNSGANVLTF
NA	TRBV4-1	TRBJ2-3	NA	TGCGCCAGCAGAATGGCGGAGGCCGAAGGGTATACGCAGTATTTT	CASRMAEAEGYTQYF
TRBD1	TRBV2	TRBJ2-2	NA	TGTGCCAGCAGTGATGCCGGGACAGGGGACACCGGGGAGCTGTTTTTT	CASSDAGTGDTGELFF
NA	TRBV9	TRBJ1-2	NA	TGTGCCAGCAGCCTTGGGACATCTGGCTACACCTTC	CASSLGTSGYTF
NA	TRBV6-5	TRBJ1-1	NA	TGTGCCAGCAGTTACTCGACGGGGGGTGGGAATACTGAAGCTTTCTTT	CASSYSTGGGNTEAFF
TRBD2	TRBV7-9	TRBJ2-1	NA	TGTGCCAGCAGCCGTACTAGCGCGGATGAGCAGTTCTTC	CASSRTSADEQFF
TRBD2	TRBV4-1	TRBJ2-7	NA	TGCGCCAGCAGCCAAGATATGGGGGGACGAGCGGGAGGCTACTACGAGCAGTACTTC	CASSQDMGGRAGGYYEQYF
TRBD1	TRBV28	TRBJ1-5	once	TGTGCCAGCACCGAAAGACAGGGGACGTATCAGCCCCAGCATTTT	CASTERQGTYQPQHF
NA	TRBV19	TRBJ1-1	NA	TGTGCCAGTAGCCCAGGGCAGACGAACACTGAAGCTTTCTTT	CASSPGQTNTEAFF